The present T cell receptor (beta chain) was sequenced within a study of cytomegalovirus exposure and HLA in healthy donors. General study results and limits: Further analysis was carried out later, and it showed several of the most significant clusters appearing linked to common viral pathogens. The study assumed roughly uniform donor sequencing depth for presence/absence analyses.

With regard to this clone: Its antigen remains unidentified.

60 Vbeta and 13 Jbeta primers were used in PCR. Study processing details: Roughly 11 million shared chains were among the approximately 82 million unique TCR beta chains that a later analysis counted. Using immunoSEQ multiplex PCR, the repertoire was profiled, and TCRdb retains in-frame clones only, with some absent. That table supplies the V and J calls and clone size; D and trimming were determined from the DNA. The sample carries 60,000 to 100,000 clones, around 76% recorded once. The V end was cut by 3 bases, the J end by 0 bases, with 12 bases between. This CDR3 is built from 15 residues. Germline V gene lookup returns CDR1 LNHDA and CDR2 SQIVND (reference sequence).

V usage is TRBV19 and J usage is TRBJ2-7; D is possibly TRBD1 (5 bases). The sequenced sample was PBMCs. The receptor's source is a man in his forties or fifties in good health and CMV-seronegative. CDR3 protein: CASSIGAGRSYEQYF. The CDR3 DNA is TGTGCCAGTAGTATTGGGGCAGGGCGCTCCTACGAGCAGTACTTC.